This T cell receptor (beta chain) was captured in a study of T cell responses to AZD1222 COVID-19 vaccine. Turning to the study itself: Pooled together were second doses at about 4 or about 12 weeks. General study findings and limits: Clonal diversity may have been underestimated in mostly white British donors. At baseline, just a handful of AZD1222 recipients tested seropositive.

TCRdb's copy holds only in-frame clones and misses some; the assay was immunoSEQ multiplex PCR. The table shows some 170,000 clones, with roughly 89% occurring only once. V lost 6 bases and J 1 base, leaving 14 bases between the germline ends. CDR3 size: 15 residues. Looked up from germline, CDR1 is SGHTA and CDR2 is FQGNSA. About this clone: What it binds is unknown.

The source material was peripheral blood, sampled on day 0 of AZD1222 vaccination. The gene calls are TRBV7-2 and TRBJ2-3; D uncertain. This TCR came from an adult in good health. The CDR3 here is CASSEQRTGTDTQYF. CDR3 nucleotides: TGTGCCAGCAGTGAACAAAGGACCGGCACAGATACGCAGTATTTT.